This TCR beta chain was retrieved from a study of T-cell memory formation after mild COVID-19. This CDR3 has 16 amino acids. CDR1 is LGHNA, CDR2 YSLEER, per germline. The germline V and J ends were trimmed by 0 bases and 0 bases, with 6 bases remaining between them. This clonotype showed up many times. In TCRdb, the 5' RACE reads were re-called with MiXCR into one record per CDR3 protein. The data show over 300,000 distinct CDR3 sequences, less than 25% seen once. This chain links TRBV4-3 with TRBJ2-6; D unresolved. The source is a man aged 18 to 30 who had mild COVID-19 (a few samples of this study predate the infection). Cell type and time point are not known. Sample: PBMCs or a T cell subset sorted from them (not recorded which). CDR3 protein: CASSQDLSSGANVLTF. The CDR3 bases are TGCGCCAGCAGCCAAGATCTTAGCTCTGGGGCCAACGTCCTGACTTTC.